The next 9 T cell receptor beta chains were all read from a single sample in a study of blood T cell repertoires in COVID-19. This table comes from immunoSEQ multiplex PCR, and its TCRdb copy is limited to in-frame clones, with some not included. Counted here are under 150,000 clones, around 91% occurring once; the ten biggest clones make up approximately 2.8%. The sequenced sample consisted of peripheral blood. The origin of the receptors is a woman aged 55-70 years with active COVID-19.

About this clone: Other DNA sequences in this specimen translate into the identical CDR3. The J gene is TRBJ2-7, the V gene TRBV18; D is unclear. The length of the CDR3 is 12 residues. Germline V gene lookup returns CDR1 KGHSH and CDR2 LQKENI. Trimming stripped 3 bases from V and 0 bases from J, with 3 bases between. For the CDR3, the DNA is TGTGCCAGCTCACCCAGCTCCTACGAGCAGTACTTC. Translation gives CASSPSSYEQYF.

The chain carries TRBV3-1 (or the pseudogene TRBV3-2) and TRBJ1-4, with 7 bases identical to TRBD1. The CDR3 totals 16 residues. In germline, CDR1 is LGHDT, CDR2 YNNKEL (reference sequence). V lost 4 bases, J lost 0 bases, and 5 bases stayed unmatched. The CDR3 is CASSRQGRTTNEKLFF. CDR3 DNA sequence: TGTGCCAGCAGCCGACAGGGACGGACAACTAATGAAAAACTGTTTTTT.

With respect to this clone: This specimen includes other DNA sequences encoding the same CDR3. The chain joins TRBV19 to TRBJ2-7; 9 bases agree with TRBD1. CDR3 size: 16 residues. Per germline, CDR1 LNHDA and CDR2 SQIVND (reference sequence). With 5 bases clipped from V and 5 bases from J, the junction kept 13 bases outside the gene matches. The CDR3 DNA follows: TGTGCCAGTAGTGAACCTTCCGGGACAGGGATCGACGAGCAGTACTTC. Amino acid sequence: CASSEPSGTGIDEQYF.

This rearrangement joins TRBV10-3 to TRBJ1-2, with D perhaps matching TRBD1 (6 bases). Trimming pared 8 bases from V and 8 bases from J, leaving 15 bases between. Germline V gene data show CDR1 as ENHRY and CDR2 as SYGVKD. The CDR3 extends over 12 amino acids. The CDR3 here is CAIGLQGRGYTF. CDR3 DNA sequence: TGTGCCATCGGCCTACAGGGTCGCGGCTACACCTTC.

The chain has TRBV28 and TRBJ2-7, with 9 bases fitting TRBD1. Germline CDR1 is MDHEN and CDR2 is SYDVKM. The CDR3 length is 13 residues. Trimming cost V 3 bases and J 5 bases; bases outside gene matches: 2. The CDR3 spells CASSLDRGNEQYF. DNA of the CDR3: TGTGCCAGCAGTTTGGACAGGGGAAACGAGCAGTACTTC.

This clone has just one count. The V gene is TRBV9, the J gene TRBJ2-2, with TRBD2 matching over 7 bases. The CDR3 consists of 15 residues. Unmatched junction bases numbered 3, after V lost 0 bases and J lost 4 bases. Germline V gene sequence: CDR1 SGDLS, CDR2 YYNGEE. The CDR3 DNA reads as TGTGCCAGCAGCGTAGGTGGGAGGGGCACCGGGGAGCTGTTTTTT. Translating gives CASSVGGRGTGELFF.

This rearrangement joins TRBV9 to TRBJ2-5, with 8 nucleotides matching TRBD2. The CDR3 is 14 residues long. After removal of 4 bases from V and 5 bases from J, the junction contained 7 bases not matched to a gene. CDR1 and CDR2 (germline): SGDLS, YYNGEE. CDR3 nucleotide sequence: TGTGCCAGCAGCTCCCGGACTAGCTCGGAGACCCAGTACTTC. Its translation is CASSSRTSSETQYF.

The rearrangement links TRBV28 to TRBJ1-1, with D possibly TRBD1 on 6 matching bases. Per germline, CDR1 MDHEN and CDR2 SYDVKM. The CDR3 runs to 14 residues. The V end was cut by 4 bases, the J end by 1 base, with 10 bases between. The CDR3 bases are TGTGCCAGCAGTTCCCAGACAGGGAACACTGAAGCTTTCTTT. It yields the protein CASSSQTGNTEAFF.

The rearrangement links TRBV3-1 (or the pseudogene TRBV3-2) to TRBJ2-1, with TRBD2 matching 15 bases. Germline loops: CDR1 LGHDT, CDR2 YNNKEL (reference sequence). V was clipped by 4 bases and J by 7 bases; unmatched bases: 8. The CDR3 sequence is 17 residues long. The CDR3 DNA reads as TGTGCCAGCAGCCGATCTTCCGGGACTAGCGGGAGGAATGAGCAGTTCTTC. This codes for CASSRSSGTSGRNEQFF.